A selection of T cell receptor beta chains follows, all from one sample in a study of response to subunit inactivated influenza vaccine. Using its own MiXCR run on the RT-PCR reads, TCRdb lists one record per CDR3 protein. The repertoire includes about 570,000 distinct CDR3 sequences, 12% of them detected once, and roughly 10% sits in the top ten. This sample comprised PBMCs from blood, obtained on the day of vaccination. The receptors originated from a man over 45 who received an inactivated influenza vaccine. CDR3s include the opening cysteine and the closing phenylalanine or tryptophan. Fields, in order: D gene, V gene, clone size, J gene, CDR3 protein, CDR3 DNA. D genes are given only for firm matches. The listing skips clone size in some rows; elsewhere it reads once, few, many or a size class.

D: .
V: TRBV29-1
size: .
J: TRBJ1-1
CDR3: CSVVQGLGTEAFF
DNA: TGCAGCGTTGTCCAGGGGTTAGGCACTGAAGCTTTCTTT

D: TRBD2
V: TRBV7-8
size: few
J: TRBJ2-5
CDR3: CASSLLLRGTETQYF
DNA: TGTGCCAGCAGCTTACTCCTGCGGGGGACGGAGACCCAGTACTTC

D: TRBD1
V: TRBV19
size: .
J: TRBJ1-2
CDR3: CASSRDRGNYGYTF
DNA: TGTGCCAGTAGTAGGGACAGGGGTAACTATGGCTACACCTTC

D: TRBD2
V: TRBV9
size: .
J: TRBJ2-1
CDR3: CASSPQLAGGQGEQFF
DNA: TGTGCCAGCAGCCCCCAACTAGCGGGGGGGCAGGGTGAGCAGTTCTTC

D: TRBD2
V: TRBV6-2/TRBV6-3
size: .
J: TRBJ2-5
CDR3: CASSPQRGARGGETQYF
DNA: TGTGCCAGCAGCCCTCAGCGGGGGGCCCGGGGAGGCGAGACCCAGTACTTC

D: .
V: TRBV6-1
size: .
J: TRBJ2-5
CDR3: CASSREGRAVPQETQYF
DNA: TGTGCCAGCAGCCGTGAGGGACGGGCAGTTCCCCAAGAGACCCAGTACTTC

D: .
V: TRBV29-1
size: .
J: TRBJ1-1
CDR3: CSGIGGNTEAFF
DNA: TGCAGCGGTATAGGGGGTAACACTGAAGCTTTCTTT

D: .
V: TRBV7-2
size: few
J: TRBJ2-2
CDR3: CASSLTWPGELFF
DNA: TGTGCCAGCAGCTTAACCTGGCCCGGGGAGCTGTTTTTT

D: .
V: TRBV27
size: .
J: TRBJ2-2
CDR3: CASSLGSPTGELFF
DNA: TGTGCCAGCAGTTTGGGTAGCCCCACCGGGGAGCTGTTTTTT

D: TRBD2
V: TRBV9
size: few
J: TRBJ2-7
CDR3: CASSSGGGRGSYEQYF
DNA: TGTGCCAGCAGCTCAGGCGGCGGGAGGGGCTCCTACGAGCAGTACTTC

D: .
V: TRBV12-3/TRBV12-4
size: few
J: TRBJ1-3
CDR3: CASSFATGYRSGNTIYF
DNA: TGTGCCAGCAGTTTCGCGACGGGGTACCGCTCTGGAAACACCATATATTTT

D: .
V: TRBV5-4
size: few
J: TRBJ2-1
CDR3: CASSPRQFRSYNEQFF
DNA: TGTGCCAGCAGCCCGAGACAGTTCCGGTCCTACAATGAGCAGTTCTTC

D: .
V: TRBV20-1
size: .
J: TRBJ2-5
CDR3: CSAREGTQYF
DNA: TGCAGTGCTAGAGAGGGGACCCAGTACTTC

D: .
V: TRBV7-8
size: few
J: TRBJ2-5
CDR3: CASSLRRGRMETQYF
DNA: TGTGCCAGCAGCTTACGTCGGGGGAGGATGGAGACCCAGTACTTC